Below are 27 T cell receptor beta chains sequenced from a single sample in a study of T cell repertoires in cytomegalovirus infection. What these receptors recognize is not known. TCRdb processed the reads anew with MiXCR; each CDR3 protein has one entry. This table has a few hundred thousand distinct CDR3 sequences, about 40% appearing once. Sample: cultured PBMCs, taken from culture after CMV antigen stimulation. The origin of the receptors is a human donor in good health (CMV status not recorded). Some clones in this sample may be carry-over from other donors' samples.

This clonotype was seen more than once but under ten times. This chain links TRBV7-2 with TRBJ2-5, with D perhaps TRBD1 (6 bases). Germline lookup yields CDR1 SGHTA and CDR2 FQGNSA. This CDR3 spans 17 amino acids. Trimming shortened V by 2 bases and J by 5 bases, and 21 bases separated the two germline ends. CDR3 protein: CASSLPAGQTFFETQYF. The CDR3 bases are TGTGCCAGCAGCTTACCCGCCGGACAGACCTTTTTCGAGACCCAGTACTTC.

This clonotype occurred a few times. The V gene is TRBV7-6, the J gene TRBJ2-1, with 11 bases matching TRBD2. The CDR3 consists of 15 residues. Germline V CDR1 and CDR2: SGHVS, FNYEAQ. Trimming removed 5 bases from V and 8 bases from J; junction bases left unmatched: 8. The chain's CDR3 is CASSLSGRAVDEQFF. CDR3 bases: TGTGCCAGCAGCCTTAGCGGGAGGGCCGTCGATGAGCAGTTCTTC.

The chain links TRBV6-1 to TRBJ1-4, with 8 bases matching TRBD1. Trimming took 1 base from V and 7 from J; bases not matched to a gene: 8. Germline V lookup: CDR1 MNHNS, CDR2 SASEGT. CDR3 length: 16 residues. The CDR3, as DNA: TGTGCCAGCAGTGAAGGGACGGGACAGGCAATTGAAAAACTGTTTTTT. Protein: CASSEGTGQAIEKLFF.

This clonotype showed up just a few times. This chain links TRBV3-1 with TRBJ1-5; D possibly corresponds to TRBD1 (5 bases). V lost 3 bases and J 6 bases, leaving 15 bases between the germline ends. The CDR3 covers 15 residues. Germline CDR1 LGHDT, CDR2 YNNKEL (reference sequence). For the CDR3, the DNA is TGTGCCAGCAGCCATGGGGACCGGATGGGTCAGCCCCAGCATTTT. Amino acid sequence: CASSHGDRMGQPQHF. Full variable domain (outside the CDR3, taken from reference TRBV3-1 and TRBJ1-5): DTAVSQTPKYLVTQMGNDKSIKCEQNLGHDTMYWYKQDSKKFLKIMFSYNNKELIINETVPNRFSPKSPDKAHLNLHINSLELGDSAVYFCASSHGDRMGQPQHFGDGTRLSIL.

This clonotype occurred a few times. The J gene is TRBJ2-2, the V gene TRBV4-3; 7 nucleotides align to TRBD2. This CDR3 contains 16 residues. Germline lookup yields CDR1 LGHNA and CDR2 YSLEER. V gave up 5 bases and J gave up 4 bases; unmatched junction bases: 10. Here the CDR3 DNA reads TGCGCCAGCAGCAAACGGGGGGTTCCCTCCACCGGGGAGCTGTTTTTT. It yields the protein CASSKRGVPSTGELFF.

V and J are TRBV3-1 and TRBJ1-5; D ambiguous. Looked up from germline, CDR1 is LGHDT and CDR2 is YNNKEL (reference sequence). Trimming removed 0 bases from V and 6 bases from J, with 9 bases in between. The CDR3 consists of 14 residues. The CDR3 is CASSQDPGLQPQHF. For the CDR3, the DNA is TGTGCCAGCAGCCAAGACCCAGGCCTTCAGCCCCAGCATTTT.

This clonotype was counted at least ten times. The chain recombines TRBV7-2 with TRBJ2-3; 10 bases align to TRBD2. The CDR3 has 14 residues. The germline V gene encodes CDR1 SGHTA and CDR2 FQGNSA. Trimming removed 7 bases from V and 6 bases from J; junction bases left unmatched: 7. The CDR3 coding sequence is TGTGCCAGCAAAGCGGGGGGGCCAGCGGATACGCAGTATTTT. Translated, it gives CASKAGGPADTQYF.

The chain couples TRBV7-1 to TRBJ2-3; no reliable D call. TRBV7-1 is treated as an ORF (open reading frame) with a function not yet certain. CDR3 length equals 14 residues. CDR3 region: CAMSPVDVADTQYF. CDR3 sequence (DNA): TGTGCAATGAGTCCAGTAGACGTAGCAGATACGCAGTATTTT.

The chain carries TRBV7-2 and TRBJ2-3; D may correspond to TRBD1 or TRBD2 (5 bases each). Germline V gene sequence: CDR1 SGHTA, CDR2 FQGNSA. CDR3 length equals 15 residues. Trimming took 1 base from V and 2 from J, leaving 10 bases between them. The CDR3, as DNA: TGTGCCAGCAGCTTAGTGGGACCGCCCACAGATACGCAGTATTTT. This encodes CASSLVGPPTDTQYF. The full variable domain, completed using reference TRBV7-2 and TRBJ2-3, is GAGVSQSPSNKVTEKGKDVELRCDPISGHTALYWYRQSLGQGLEFLIYFQGNSAPDKSGLPSDRFSAERTGGSVSTLTIQRTQQEDSAVYLCASSLVGPPTDTQYFGPGTRLTVL.

There are a few counts of this clonotype. CDR3: CASSSHRGRGTEAFF. CDR3 DNA: TGTGCCAGCAGCTCCCACAGGGGGCGGGGCACTGAAGCTTTCTTT. The chain recombines TRBV7-8 with TRBJ1-1, with 9 bases matching TRBD1. This CDR3 region has 15 residues. Germline CDR1 is SGHVS and CDR2 is FQNEAQ. Trimming removed 4 bases from V and 4 bases from J; junction bases left unmatched: 7.

The gene calls are TRBV4-3 and TRBJ2-5, with unresolved D. Trimming removed 0 bases at V and 7 bases at J, with 15 bases between. This CDR3 has 15 residues. CDR1 and CDR2 (germline): LGHNA, YSLEER. CDR3 loop: CASSQDRTGWGTQYF. As DNA, the CDR3 is TGCGCCAGCAGCCAAGACCGGACGGGCTGGGGGACCCAGTACTTC.

This sequence joins TRBV12-3 or TRBV12-4 and TRBJ1-1; D call uncertain. The V and J ends lost 6 bases and 0 bases respectively, with 14 bases between them. This CDR3 spans 15 amino acids. CDR3 amino acids: CASRLTTSVNTEAFF. CDR3 nucleotides: TGTGCCAGCAGACTCACCACAAGTGTGAACACTGAAGCTTTCTTT.

This chain uses TRBV7-2 with TRBJ2-3; D is tentatively TRBD1 or TRBD2 (6 bases each). With 2 bases removed from V and 2 bases from J, the gap between germline ends came to 14 bases. CDR3 length: 16 amino acids. Germline CDR1 is SGHTA and CDR2 is FQGNSA. The CDR3 sequence: CASSLYPGAITDTQYF. The CDR3 DNA reads as TGTGCCAGCAGCTTATATCCGGGGGCCATCACAGATACGCAGTATTTT.

V and J are TRBV2 and TRBJ2-1; 10 bases are a match to TRBD1. V shed 7 bases, J shed 6 bases, and the junction held 3 bases outside the gene matches. The CDR3 spans 13 residues. CDR1 and CDR2 (germline): SNHLY, FYNNEI. CDR3 sequence reads: CASNWDRGNEQFF. The DNA of the CDR3 is TGTGCCAGCAATTGGGACAGGGGCAATGAGCAGTTCTTC.

V usage is TRBV20-1 and J usage is TRBJ1-5, with D maybe TRBD1 (5 bases). V shed 5 bases and J shed 2 bases, with 10 bases lying between them. Per germline, CDR1 DFQATT and CDR2 SNEGSKA (reference sequence). The CDR3 has 13 residues. The CDR3 sequence: CSASGSRNQPQHF. The DNA for the CDR3 is TGCAGTGCTTCAGGGTCGCGCAATCAGCCCCAGCATTTT.

V gene TRBV7-6 combines with J gene TRBJ1-3; D remains ambiguous. The CDR3 has 16 residues. The V gene's germline CDR1 is SGHVS and CDR2 FNYEAQ. With 0 bases removed from V and 0 bases from J, the gap between germline ends came to 9 bases. The CDR3 protein is CASSLARSGSGNTIYF. In nucleotides, the CDR3 is TGTGCCAGCAGCTTAGCGCGGTCAGGCTCTGGAAACACCATATATTTT.

CDR3 region: CASSSGELMSNQPQHF. The CDR3 DNA follows: TGTGCCAGCAGTTCCGGGGAGCTCATGAGCAATCAGCCCCAGCATTTT. J is TRBJ1-5 and V is TRBV28; D unresolved. Between the trimmed V and J ends, which lost 4 bases and 1 base, there was a span of 14 bases. The germline V gene has CDR1 MDHEN and CDR2 SYDVKM. The CDR3 runs to 16 residues.

The J gene is TRBJ2-3, the V gene TRBV7-6; 11 nucleotides align to TRBD1. Germline trimming cut 5 bases from V and 3 bases from J; bases unmatched to any gene: 4. CDR1 SGHVS and CDR2 FNYEAQ come from the germline V gene. This CDR3 spans 15 amino acids. The CDR3 loop reads CASSPGQGATDTQYF. The CDR3 DNA follows: TGTGCCAGCAGCCCCGGACAGGGGGCAACAGATACGCAGTATTTT.

The chain carries TRBV6-2 or TRBV6-3 and TRBJ2-3; no definite D call. V lost 6 bases to trimming and J lost 0 bases, with 7 bases between them. CDR3 length: 13 residues. In germline, CDR1 is MNHEY, CDR2 SVGEGT. CDR3 nucleotides: TGTGCCAGCAGAGAGCCCAGCACAGATACGCAGTATTTT. Its protein is CASREPSTDTQYF.

This clonotype showed up just a few times. The CDR3 nucleotides are TGCGCCAGCCTGGGGGGACTCCCAGAGACCCAGTACTTC. It is translated as CASLGGLPETQYF. The J gene is TRBJ2-5, the V gene TRBV10-2; D is perhaps TRBD2 (6 bases). Trimming stripped 8 bases from V and 4 bases from J, with 14 bases between. The CDR3 length is 13 residues. Germline V gene data show CDR1 as WSHSY and CDR2 as SAAADI.

In DNA form, the CDR3 reads TGTGCCAGCAGTGTCCAAAAAGAGACCCAGTACTTC. Translation gives CASSVQKETQYF. This rearrangement joins TRBV2 to TRBJ2-5; D call uncertain. This CDR3 has 12 amino acids. Between the trimmed V and J ends, which lost 4 bases and 3 bases, there was a span of 6 bases. CDR1 is SNHLY, CDR2 FYNNEI, per germline.

About this clonotype itself: A much larger clone differs from this one at a single base, so this may be a read error. The rearrangement uses TRBV7-9 and TRBJ2-1, with TRBD2 matching over 10 bases. Trimming cost V 4 bases and J 7 bases; bases outside gene matches: 10. The germline CDR1 and CDR2 sequences are SEHNR and FQNEAQ (reference sequence). This CDR3 is 16 amino acids long. The DNA for the CDR3 is TGTGCCAGCAGCTCCCCAATCAGCGGGAGGGCAAATGAGCAGTTCTTC. Its translation is CASSSPISGRANEQFF. Using reference TRBV7-9 and TRBJ2-1 for the parts outside the CDR3, the full variable domain is DTGVSQNPRHKITKRGQNVTFRCDPISEHNRLYWYRQTLGQGPEFLTYFQNEAQLEKSRLLSDRFSAERPKGSFSTLEIQRTEQGDSAMYLCASSSPISGRANEQFFGPGTRLTVL.

This chain links TRBV12-3 or TRBV12-4 with TRBJ2-6; 7 nucleotides agree with TRBD1. V gave up 5 bases and J gave up 2 bases; unmatched junction bases: 6. The CDR3 is made up of 16 amino acids. CDR3 nucleotide sequence: TGTGCCAGCAGTCAGATAACAGGGGCTGGGGCCAACGTCCTGACTTTC. Its translation: CASSQITGAGANVLTF.

This clonotype was counted a few times. This chain joins TRBV7-8 and TRBJ2-2; 10 positions match TRBD2. Per germline, CDR1 SGHVS and CDR2 FQNEAQ. Trimming removed 3 bases from V and 4 bases from J; junction bases left unmatched: 8. This CDR3 spans 17 amino acids. The CDR3 region has the DNA TGTGCCAGCAGCTTTGCTAGCGGGAGAGGTGGCACCGGGGAGCTGTTTTTT. Its translation: CASSFASGRGGTGELFF.

The rearrangement links TRBV5-5 to TRBJ2-5; 10 bases are a match to TRBD1. The germline V gene has CDR1 SGHKS and CDR2 YYEKEE (reference sequence). This CDR3 region has 14 residues. V trimming: 3 bases; J trimming: 4 bases; junction bases outside the gene matches: 3. The CDR3 nucleotides are TGTGCCAGCAGCTGGACAGGGGGGAGAGAGACCCAGTACTTC. Encoded protein: CASSWTGGRETQYF.

The chain recombines TRBV20-1 with TRBJ2-3, with D perhaps TRBD2 (5 bases). Trimming shortened V by 6 bases and J by 6 bases, and 10 bases separated the two germline ends. CDR3 length: 11 residues. CDR1 and CDR2 from the germline V gene are DFQATT and SNEGSKA (reference sequence). CDR3 protein: CSAPGGDTQYF. The DNA for the CDR3 is TGCAGTGCCCCCGGCGGGGATACGCAGTATTTT.

The V call is TRBV4-3, the J call TRBJ2-3, with 11 bases aligning to TRBD2. This CDR3 spans 16 amino acids. CDR1 LGHNA and CDR2 YSLEER come from the germline V gene. J was trimmed by 5 bases and V by 5 bases; bases with no gene match: 9. The CDR3 DNA is TGCGCCAGCAGCGGCACTAGCGGGAGTGGTGTAGATACGCAGTATTTT. It codes for CASSGTSGSGVDTQYF.